Presented here are 21 T cell receptor beta chains from one specimen sequenced in a study of cytomegalovirus exposure and HLA in healthy donors. Primers for the PCR totalled 60 Vbeta and 13 Jbeta. TCRdb's copy holds only in-frame clones and misses some; the assay was immunoSEQ multiplex PCR. The sample holds about 120,000 clones, 9.5% seen once. Material: PBMCs. These receptors all come from a man younger than 45 in good health and CMV-seronegative.

The sample holds a few counts of this clone. CDR3 protein: CASGLGGLGNTIYF. The CDR3 coding sequence is TGTGCTAGTGGTTTGGGAGGGCTCGGAAACACCATATATTTT. V usage is TRBV12-5 and J usage is TRBJ1-3; D is undetermined. The length of the CDR3 is 14 residues. The germline V gene encodes CDR1 LGHNT and CDR2 FRNRAP. The V gene lost 1 base and the J gene lost 4 bases, with 8 bases spanning the gap.

The V gene is TRBV5-6, the J gene TRBJ2-1; 9 bases fit TRBD1. Germline trimming cut 1 base from V and 3 bases from J; bases unmatched to any gene: 2. The germline V gene has CDR1 SGHDT and CDR2 YYEEEE. The CDR3 has 15 amino acids. The CDR3 spells CASSLRGQGYNEQFF. CDR3 DNA sequence: TGTGCCAGCAGCTTGAGGGGACAGGGCTACAATGAGCAGTTCTTC.

J is TRBJ1-1 and V is TRBV7-5; the table names TRBD1, a call not compared with the DNA. TRBV7-5 counts as a pseudogene. The CDR3 extends over 16 amino acids. The CDR3 protein is CARSPRKGAWNTEAFF. The CDR3 DNA follows: TGTGCCAGAAGCCCTCGAAAGGGGGCTTGGAACACTGAAGCTTTCTTT.

This clone was found a few times. V gene TRBV7-9 combines with J gene TRBJ1-6, with 7 bases fitting TRBD1. The CDR3 consists of 14 residues. CDR1 and CDR2 from the germline V gene are SEHNR and FQNEAQ (reference sequence). Trimming cost V 4 bases and J 8 bases; bases outside gene matches: 5. The CDR3: CASSSQGEDSPLHF. The DNA for the CDR3 is TGTGCCAGCAGCTCCCAGGGGGAGGATTCACCCCTCCACTTT. Together with reference TRBV7-9 and TRBJ1-6, the CDR3 gives the full variable domain: DTGVSQNPRHKITKRGQNVTFRCDPISEHNRLYWYRQTLGQGPEFLTYFQNEAQLEKSRLLSDRFSAERPKGSFSTLEIQRTEQGDSAMYLCASSSQGEDSPLHFGNGTRLTVT.

CDR3 amino acids: CASSLIPGKSSGELFF. The CDR3 nucleotides read TGCGCCAGCAGCTTGATCCCAGGGAAGTCGTCCGGGGAGCTGTTTTTT. The J gene is TRBJ2-2, the V gene TRBV5-1, with D possibly TRBD1 on 5 matching bases. Trimming took off 1 base at V and 6 bases at J, with 16 bases between the two ends. Germline V gene lookup returns CDR1 SGHRS and CDR2 YFSETQ. The CDR3 length is 16 residues.

The CDR3: CASSLLENVYEQYF. The CDR3 DNA follows: TGTGCCAGCAGCTTACTCGAGAATGTCTACGAGCAGTACTTC. The chain recombines TRBV7-8 with TRBJ2-7; D not resolved. Trimming pared 2 bases from V and 3 bases from J, leaving 11 bases between. The germline gives CDR1 SGHVS, CDR2 FQNEAQ. This CDR3 region has 14 residues.

The chain is built from TRBV19 and TRBJ1-5, with D possibly matching TRBD1 (5 bases). V shed 6 bases and J shed 3 bases, with 12 bases lying between them. The length of the CDR3 is 14 residues. Germline V gives CDR1 LNHDA, CDR2 SQIVND (reference sequence). The CDR3 DNA is TGTGCCAGTAGCGAGGACATATTCAATCAGCCCCAGCATTTT. Translated, it gives CASSEDIFNQPQHF. The full variable domain, rest sourced from reference TRBV19 and TRBJ1-5, is DGGITQSPKYLFRKEGQNVTLSCEQNLNHDAMYWYRQDPGQGLRLIYYSQIVNDFQKGDIAEGYSVSREKKESFPLTVTSAQKNPTAFYLCASSEDIFNQPQHFGDGTRLSIL.

This chain uses TRBV5-1 with TRBJ1-2, with 12 bases matching TRBD1. The CDR3 has 15 amino acids. Per the germline V gene, CDR1 is SGHRS and CDR2 is YFSETQ. V gave up 0 bases and J gave up 8 bases; unmatched junction bases: 5. The CDR3 DNA sequence: TGCGCCAGCAGCTTGGAGGGACAGGGGGCAGGGGGCTACACCTTC. Protein sequence: CASSLEGQGAGGYTF.

J is TRBJ2-5 and V is TRBV6-1, with D perhaps TRBD1 (5 bases). CDR1 is MNHNS, CDR2 SASEGT, per germline. CDR3 size: 15 residues. V dropped 0 bases and J dropped 1 base, with 9 bases sitting between them. The CDR3 nucleotides are TGTGCCAGCAGTGAAGCGGCAGGGCGCCAAGAGACCCAGTACTTC. It is translated as CASSEAAGRQETQYF.

This clone was counted between two and nine times. V usage is TRBV4-1 and J usage is TRBJ2-5; tentatively, D is TRBD2 (6 bases). Trimming pared 4 bases from V and 2 bases from J, leaving 17 bases between. CDR1 is MGHRA and CDR2 is YSYEKL in the germline V gene. The CDR3 is 16 amino acids. CDR3 sequence (DNA): TGCGCCAGCAGCCGAAAGCCGGGACTCCTTCAAGAGACCCAGTACTTC. Its translation: CASSRKPGLLQETQYF.

The CDR3 reads CASSQEAVPEGIQYF. Written as DNA, the CDR3 is TGCGCCAGCAGCCAAGAGGCAGTACCCGAGGGCATTCAGTACTTC. The chain joins TRBV4-3 to TRBJ2-4, with D maybe TRBD2 (5 bases). The CDR3 runs to 15 residues. Germline V gene lookup returns CDR1 LGHNA and CDR2 YSLEER. V lost 0 bases and J lost 9, with 15 bases in between.

This clone was seen a handful of times. V and J are TRBV5-6 and TRBJ1-6, with D possibly being TRBD1 (6 bases). V was clipped by 4 bases and J by 4 bases, with 9 bases between them. The length of the CDR3 is 14 residues. Germline CDR1 and CDR2: SGHDT and YYEEEE. The CDR3 sequence is CASSKDRYNSPLHF. CDR3 nucleotide sequence: TGTGCCAGCAGCAAGGACAGATATAATTCACCCCTCCACTTT. The whole variable domain, filled in from reference TRBV5-6 and TRBJ1-6, reads DAGVTQSPTHLIKTRGQQVTLRCSPKSGHDTVSWYQQALGQGPQFIFQYYEEEERQRGNFPDRFSGHQFPNYSSELNVNALLLGDSALYLCASSKDRYNSPLHFGNGTRLTVT.

The chain recombines TRBV27 with TRBJ2-3; D unresolved. CDR1 and CDR2 (germline): MNHEY, SMNVEV (reference sequence). Trimming removed 4 bases from V and 2 bases from J, with 22 bases in between. The CDR3 is 18 residues long. The chain's CDR3 is CASSSLTPRLGDTDTQYF. The CDR3 coding sequence is TGTGCCAGCAGTTCGCTCACCCCTAGGCTCGGCGACACAGATACGCAGTATTTT.

This clone was counted a few times. The genes are TRBV11-1 and TRBJ2-3, with D possibly being TRBD2 (5 bases). The CDR3 consists of 15 residues. Trimming took off 1 base at V and 0 bases at J, with 8 bases between the two ends. Germline V CDR1 and CDR2: SGHAT, FQDESV (reference sequence). This CDR3 is CASSLDGVSTDTQYF. The CDR3 DNA reads TGTGCCAGCAGCTTAGACGGGGTGAGCACAGATACGCAGTATTTT. Together with reference TRBV11-1 and TRBJ2-3, the CDR3 gives the full variable domain: EAEVAQSPRYKITEKSQAVAFWCDPISGHATLYWYRQILGQGPELLVQFQDESVVDDSQLPKDRFSAERLKGVDSTLKIQPAELGDSAMYLCASSLDGVSTDTQYFGPGTRLTVL.

This clone has just a few counts. The chain has TRBV18 and TRBJ2-3; 10 nucleotides align to TRBD2. Germline assignment: CDR1 KGHSH and CDR2 LQKENI. V gave up 5 bases and J gave up 1 base; unmatched junction bases: 3. The CDR3 loop spans 15 amino acids. The CDR3 here is CASSSGLAGTDTQYF. For the CDR3, the DNA is TGTGCCAGCTCATCCGGACTAGCGGGCACAGATACGCAGTATTTT.

In its sample, this clone was seen a few times. The genes are TRBV5-1 and TRBJ1-1; a possible D gene is TRBD1 (6 bases). This CDR3 region has 15 residues. V was shortened by 4 bases and J by 2 bases, with 15 bases between the two germline ends. CDR1 is SGHRS, CDR2 YFSETQ, per germline. CDR3 nucleotide sequence: TGCGCCAGCAGCCCTACGGACAGCCGTAACACTGAAGCTTTCTTT. This translates into CASSPTDSRNTEAFF.

V usage is TRBV5-4 and J usage is TRBJ2-5; the D is unclear. The CDR3 contains 12 residues. V gave up 5 bases and J gave up 3 bases, with 8 bases separating them. CDR1 is SGHNT and CDR2 is YYREEE in the germline V gene (reference sequence). CDR3 region: CASSYGEETQYF. The CDR3 DNA sequence: TGTGCCAGCAGTTACGGAGAAGAGACCCAGTACTTC.

V is TRBV6-1 and J is TRBJ2-4; TRBD2 matches at 7 bases. The V segment lost 3 bases and the J segment 1 base; nucleotides outside the gene matches: 0. Germline-derived CDR1 and CDR2 are MNHNS and SASEGT. The CDR3 extends over 14 amino acids. The DNA for the CDR3 is TGTGCCAGCAGTGACGGGGGGGCCAAAAACATTCAGTACTTC. The encoded protein is CASSDGGAKNIQYF.

The chain has TRBV5-6 and TRBJ2-1; possible D gene TRBD1, 6 bases. The germline CDR1 and CDR2 sequences are SGHDT and YYEEEE. Trimming shortened V by 3 bases and J by 10 bases, and 11 bases separated the two germline ends. The CDR3 has 12 residues. CDR3 residues: CASSWDIGEQFF. CDR3 nucleotides: TGTGCCAGCAGCTGGGACATCGGGGAGCAGTTCTTC.

The rearrangement uses TRBV4-1 and TRBJ1-4; 7 bases are shared with TRBD1. This CDR3 has 15 residues. Germline CDR1 is MGHRA and CDR2 is YSYEKL. The V segment lost 2 bases and the J segment 4 bases; nucleotides outside the gene matches: 4. CDR3 region: CASSQPDRNNEKLFF. The CDR3 DNA follows: TGCGCCAGCAGCCAACCGGACAGGAATAATGAAAAACTGTTTTTT.

This clone was recorded a few times. The J gene is TRBJ2-3, the V gene TRBV7-9; no firm D call. Germline assignment: CDR1 SEHNR and CDR2 FQNEAQ (reference sequence). Between the trimmed V and J ends, which lost 1 base and 6 bases, there was a span of 5 bases. The CDR3 is 12 amino acids. The CDR3 spells CASSLGVDTQYF. The DNA of the CDR3 is TGTGCCAGCAGCTTAGGAGTGGATACGCAGTATTTT.